These 32 T cell receptor beta chains share one sample of origin, sequenced in a study of regulatory T cells in long-lasting Graves disease (dated by TCRdb to about 2021). The intended sense of this specimen's time point label: newly diagnosed GD, antithyroid drugs for less than 3 months. For both TCR sequencing and RNA sequencing, RNA was extracted from PBMCs using TRIzol. Library prep was done by multiplex PCR. Sequencing instrument: Illumina HiSeq 4000. iRepertoire HTBI primers and Arm-PCR amplification of CDR3 regions were used to construct TCR beta libraries. TCRdb reworked the public reads: Q25 trimming with fastp, MiXCR clone assembly, productive beta chains retained. Each record represents a unique CDR3 protein, reported with the most common genes and DNA among its rows. The sample yields more than 450,000 distinct CDR3 sequences; more than 10% were counted once. The ten largest clones capture around 10% of the sample.

This sample also belongs to another study, concerning T cells in Graves' hyperthyroidism and ophthalmopathy.

The specimen was peripheral blood mononuclear cells (PBMCs), collected at new diagnosis, from a patient treated with antithyroid drugs. The origin of the receptors is a woman younger than 45 with Graves disease. Donor details come from another sample of the same person, matched by shared clones.

In this sample, this clonotype turned up a few times. The V and J genes are TRBV7-3 and TRBJ2-7; TRBD1 aligns across 7 bases. CDR3 length equals 13 residues. Germline values: CDR1 SGHTA, CDR2 FQGTGA. J lost 3 bases, V lost 5 bases, and 4 bases had no gene match. The CDR3 bases are TGTGCCAGCAGCGGGTACAGGGGCTACGAGCAGTACTTC. Protein: CASSGYRGYEQYF.

CDR3 DNA: TGCGCCAGGGGCCGGTGCCCAGCGAGAGATACGCAGTATTTT. The encoded protein is CARGRCPARDTQYF. The rearrangement uses TRBV4-1 and TRBJ2-3; D is unclear. Germline V CDR1 and CDR2: MGHRA, YSYEKL. V was pared by 9 bases and J by 5 bases, with 18 bases between. CDR3 size: 14 residues.

This clonotype was picked up many times. This chain joins TRBV10-1 and TRBJ2-5; TRBD1 or TRBD2 may be the D gene (5 bases each). The CDR3 runs to 17 residues. Germline V gene sequence: CDR1 WNHNN, CDR2 SYGVQD (reference sequence). Trimming pared 2 bases from V and 4 bases from J, leaving 20 bases between. For the CDR3, the DNA is TGCGCCAGCAGTGAGGCCCCACGAGGGGCTGTCGGAGAGACCCAGTACTTC. Its protein product is CASSEAPRGAVGETQYF.

This clonotype was seen many times. This chain links TRBV27 with TRBJ2-7; D is tentatively TRBD1 or TRBD2 (6 bases each). Trimming took off 6 bases at V and 6 bases at J, with 21 bases between the two ends. The CDR3 has 15 residues. Germline lookup yields CDR1 MNHEY and CDR2 SMNVEV (reference sequence). The CDR3: CASSIGGGPVGEQYF. The CDR3 DNA is TGTGCCAGCAGCATCGGAGGGGGGCCCGTGGGCGAGCAGTACTTC.

The V gene is TRBV7-9, the J gene TRBJ2-1; D remains unclear. CDR3 length equals 13 residues. V was trimmed by 3 bases and J by 5 bases, leaving 8 bases between them. Germline V gene data show CDR1 as SEHNR and CDR2 as FQNEAQ (reference sequence). The DNA for the CDR3 is TGTGCCAGCAGCTTTTGGGCCGACAATGAGCAGTTCTTC. This gives the protein CASSFWADNEQFF.

This rearrangement joins TRBV27 to TRBJ2-5; TRBD2 matches 7 bases. The junction had 4 bases not matched to a gene; V was cut back by 1 base and J by 5 bases. Germline V gives CDR1 MNHEY, CDR2 SMNVEV (reference sequence). The CDR3 spans 14 residues. Here the CDR3 reads CASSLWGEGETQYF. The DNA for the CDR3 is TGTGCCAGCAGTTTATGGGGGGAGGGGGAGACCCAGTACTTC.

The chain joins TRBV30 to TRBJ2-6; weak D call: TRBD2 (5 bases). The CDR3 totals 14 residues. Deletions cut 3 bases from V and 4 bases from J, with 10 bases between. Germline V lookup: CDR1 GTSNPN, CDR2 SVGIG (reference sequence). The CDR3 sequence is CAWSKGAGANVLTF. In nucleotides, the CDR3 is TGTGCCTGGAGCAAGGGAGCCGGGGCCAACGTCCTGACTTTC. The whole variable domain, filled in from reference TRBV30 and TRBJ2-6, reads SQTIHQWPATLVQPVGSPLSLECTVEGTSNPNLYWYRQAAGRGLQLLFYSVGIGQISSEVPQNLSASRPQDRQFILSSKKLLLSDSGFYLCAWSKGAGANVLTFGAGSRLTVL.

For this clonotype: A read error may be the cause here, since a much bigger clone is one base away. This sequence joins TRBV27 and TRBJ2-7, with TRBD2 matching 12 bases. CDR3 length: 14 residues. CDR1 and CDR2 from the germline V gene are MNHEY and SMNVEV (reference sequence). V shed 6 bases and J 9 bases; nucleotides not matched to a gene: 9. CDR3 in DNA: TGTGCCAGCAGGCTAGCGGGAGGGCCCTTCGGGCAGTACTTC. Protein product: CASRLAGGPFGQYF.

This clonotype was observed at least ten times. This chain connects TRBV12-3 or TRBV12-4 to TRBJ1-1, with a tentative D call TRBD1 (5 bases). V was clipped by 2 bases and J by 3 bases, with 13 bases between them. The CDR3 is 15 amino acids. The CDR3 is CASSLLFARDTEAFF. The CDR3 DNA follows: TGTGCCAGCAGTTTACTTTTCGCCAGGGACACTGAAGCTTTCTTT.

This clonotype has ten or more counts. CDR3 sequence reads: CASSISGSGNEQFF. Here the CDR3 DNA reads TGTGCCAGTAGTATAAGCGGGAGTGGTAATGAGCAGTTCTTC. The chain recombines TRBV19 with TRBJ2-1; TRBD2 aligns across 8 bases. With V trimmed by 2 bases and J by 7 bases, 4 bases remained unmatched. CDR1 LNHDA and CDR2 SQIVND come from the germline V gene (reference sequence). The CDR3 spans 14 residues.

Ten or more counts support this clonotype. This chain connects TRBV28 to TRBJ2-1; 8 nucleotides match TRBD2. CDR3 length: 16 amino acids. J gave up 4 bases and V 2 bases, and 7 bases lay outside the gene matches. Germline CDR1 is MDHEN and CDR2 is SYDVKM. The CDR3 bases are TGTGCCAGCAGTTTAATGGCTAGCGGGCTGTACAATGAGCAGTTCTTC. It specifies CASSLMASGLYNEQFF.

A note on this clonotype: This could be a read error, since a much larger clone is one nucleotide away. This chain uses TRBV7-3 with TRBJ2-3; TRBD2 matches at 11 bases. The CDR3 contains 16 residues. Germline V lookup: CDR1 SGHTA, CDR2 FQGTGA. The CDR3 reads CASSQRLAGNTDAQYF. CDR3 DNA: TGTGCCAGCAGCCAAAGACTAGCGGGAAACACAGATGCGCAGTATTTT. The whole variable domain, remainder taken from reference TRBV7-3 and TRBJ2-3, is GAGVSQTPSNKVTEKGKYVELRCDPISGHTALYWYRQSLGQGPEFLIYFQGTGAADDSGLPNDRFFAVRPEGSVSTLKIQRTERGDSAVYLCASSQRLAGNTDAQYFGPGTRLTVL.

This clonotype was detected many times. The chain employs TRBV28 and TRBJ2-4; 8 nucleotides match TRBD1. Looked up from germline, CDR1 is MDHEN and CDR2 is SYDVKM. V trimming: 1 base; J trimming: 5 bases; junction bases outside the gene matches: 10. The CDR3 covers 17 residues. Written as DNA, the CDR3 is TGTGCCAGCAGTTTATCCGGACAGGGATTGATGGAAAACATTCAGTACTTC. It specifies CASSLSGQGLMENIQYF.

Of note for this clonotype: A single base separates this from a much larger clone, so it may be a read error. The rearrangement links TRBV27 to TRBJ2-7, with no clear D. From germline, CDR1 is MNHEY and CDR2 SMNVEV (reference sequence). Trimming removed 3 bases at V and 3 bases at J, with 9 bases between. There are 13 residues in the CDR3. The CDR3, as DNA: TGTGCCAGCAGTTTTGGCGGCCTCTACGAGCAGTACTTC. This encodes CASSFGGLYEQYF.

This clonotype was recorded many times. This sequence joins TRBV28 and TRBJ2-1, with 11 bases fitting TRBD2. CDR3 length: 16 amino acids. Germline trimming cut 4 bases from V and 8 bases from J; bases unmatched to any gene: 10. Germline CDR1 and CDR2: MDHEN and SYDVKM. CDR3 in DNA: TGTGCCAGCAGTTCCCGACTAGCGGGGAGTTGGGATGAGCAGTTCTTC. Amino acids: CASSSRLAGSWDEQFF.

The chain employs TRBV7-9 and TRBJ2-5, with 11 bases aligning to TRBD2. This CDR3 is 14 amino acids long. After removal of 4 bases from V and 3 bases from J, the junction contained 1 base not matched to a gene. CDR1 is SEHNR, CDR2 FQNEAQ, per germline (reference sequence). CDR3 sequence reads: CASSSTSGKETQYF. The CDR3 coding sequence is TGTGCCAGCAGCTCGACTAGCGGGAAAGAGACCCAGTACTTC.

This chain joins TRBV28 and TRBJ1-2; no definite D call. Germline V gene lookup returns CDR1 MDHEN and CDR2 SYDVKM. This CDR3 is built from 10 residues. V was trimmed by 10 bases and J by 7 bases, leaving 10 bases between them. CDR3 nucleotides: TGTGCCACCCGATATGCTGGCTACACCTTC. It is translated as CATRYAGYTF.

The table lists this clonotype with many counts. J is TRBJ1-2 and V is TRBV13, with no clear D. There are 14 residues in the CDR3. Trimming left V 4 bases short and J 3 bases short, with 12 bases between. The germline CDR1 and CDR2 sequences are PRHDT and FYEKMQ (reference sequence). This CDR3 reads CASSSGLGHYGYTF. The CDR3 DNA is TGTGCCAGCAGCTCCGGTTTAGGGCACTATGGCTACACCTTC.

This clonotype was picked up a small number of times. The chain's CDR3 is CASSQVRGLAGYEQYF. Here the CDR3 DNA reads TGCGCCAGCAGCCAAGTGAGGGGACTAGCGGGATACGAGCAGTACTTC. The rearrangement links TRBV4-3 to TRBJ2-7, with 13 nucleotides matching TRBD2. This CDR3 spans 16 amino acids. Losses at the gene ends were 1 base for V and 4 bases for J; bases not matched to a gene: 4. CDR1 is LGHNA and CDR2 is YSLEER in the germline V gene.

This clonotype has ten or more counts. The chain has TRBV7-6 and TRBJ1-2, with D possibly matching TRBD1 (6 bases). The germline V and J ends were trimmed by 0 bases and 6 bases, with 14 bases remaining between them. In germline, CDR1 is SGHVS, CDR2 FNYEAQ. The CDR3 loop spans 15 amino acids. The CDR3 reads CASSLAETGYNGYTF. The CDR3 DNA is TGTGCCAGCAGCTTAGCGGAGACAGGATATAATGGCTACACCTTC.

This chain connects TRBV4-1 to TRBJ1-1, with D unclear. Trimming took off 1 base at V and 1 base at J, with 19 bases between the two ends. The CDR3 contains 18 residues. Germline values: CDR1 MGHRA, CDR2 YSYEKL. The CDR3 protein is CASSQGWHPLNKNTEAFF. CDR3 DNA: TGCGCCAGCAGCCAAGGGTGGCACCCTTTGAACAAGAACACTGAAGCTTTCTTT.

This clonotype was observed a handful of times. This sequence joins TRBV10-3 and TRBJ1-2, with unresolved D. The germline CDR1 and CDR2 sequences are ENHRY and SYGVKD. CDR3 length equals 13 residues. V lost 0 bases, J lost 5 bases, and 7 bases lay in between. CDR3 amino acids: CAISESIVYGYTF. Written as DNA, the CDR3 is TGTGCCATCAGTGAGTCCATAGTTTATGGCTACACCTTC.

There are many counts of this clonotype. The CDR3 sequence: CASSLFGTGVGTEAFF. The CDR3 DNA follows: TGTGCCAGCAGTTTATTCGGGACAGGGGTGGGCACTGAAGCTTTCTTT. V is TRBV28 and J is TRBJ1-1, with 10 positions matching TRBD1. Unmatched junction bases numbered 6, after V lost 1 base and J lost 4 bases. CDR1 is MDHEN and CDR2 is SYDVKM in the germline V gene. CDR3 length: 16 residues.

With respect to this clonotype: This may be a read error, as it is one base from a much larger clone. This chain uses TRBV18 with TRBJ1-1; possibly TRBD1 for D (5 bases). Germline V lookup: CDR1 KGHSH, CDR2 LQKENI. The CDR3 length is 13 residues. The ends were cut back, 1 base at V and 7 bases at J, with 10 bases in the middle. CDR3 residues: CASSPQAGNEAFF. DNA for the CDR3: TGTGCCAGCTCACCACAGGCAGGGAATGAAGCTTTCTTT.

Notes on this clonotype: A much more abundant neighbour one base away suggests this may be a read error. This rearrangement joins TRBV18 to TRBJ1-2, with 8 bases lining up with TRBD1. This CDR3 is built from 12 residues. The germline gives CDR1 KGHSH, CDR2 LQKENI. The ends lost 5 bases at V and 8 bases at J; junction bases unmatched: 4. CDR3 sequence reads: CASSSTGEGYTF. The CDR3 nucleotides read TGTGCCAGCTCATCGACAGGGGAAGGCTACACCTTC.

The table lists this clonotype with many counts. This rearrangement joins TRBV2 to TRBJ2-7; no clear D gene. Per germline, CDR1 SNHLY and CDR2 FYNNEI. The CDR3 consists of 13 residues. Between the trimmed V and J ends, which lost 3 bases and 0 bases, there was a span of 6 bases. DNA of the CDR3: TGTGCCAGCAGTGACGGGTACTCCTACGAGCAGTACTTC. Translating it yields CASSDGYSYEQYF.

In this sample, this clonotype turned up a few times. V is TRBV3-1 and J is TRBJ2-7, with a tentative D call TRBD1 (5 bases). Trimming removed 0 bases from V and 2 bases from J, with 8 bases in between. The CDR3 sequence is 14 residues long. CDR1 and CDR2 from the germline V gene are LGHDT and YNNKEL (reference sequence). The CDR3 DNA follows: TGTGCCAGCAGCCAAGAGTCAGGGCCCTACGAGCAGTACTTC. Its translation is CASSQESGPYEQYF.

This clonotype has only a few counts. The gene calls are TRBV28 and TRBJ1-2, with a tentative D call TRBD1 (6 bases). The CDR3 consists of 14 residues. V lost 6 bases and J 7 bases, leaving 18 bases between the germline ends. Germline CDR1 reads MDHEN; CDR2 reads SYDVKM. The DNA for the CDR3 is TGTGCCAGCAGAAGCTCGGGGGGCACGGTTGGCTACACCTTC. Translation: CASRSSGGTVGYTF.

This chain connects TRBV10-3 to TRBJ2-1; 9 bases are a match to TRBD1. This CDR3 has 14 amino acids. Germline trimming cut 8 bases from V and 8 bases from J; bases unmatched to any gene: 10. Per the germline V gene, CDR1 is ENHRY and CDR2 is SYGVKD. CDR3 in amino acids: CAIRGDRDFDEQFF. CDR3 nucleotides: TGTGCCATCCGGGGGGACAGGGATTTCGATGAGCAGTTCTTC.

There are a few counts of this clonotype. V is TRBV6-5 and J is TRBJ2-6; D is uncertain. Germline CDR1 reads MNHEY; CDR2 reads SVGAGI. CDR3 length: 16 residues. Trimming removed 2 bases at V and 0 bases at J, with 8 bases between. CDR3 protein: CASSYRRSSGANVLTF. Written as DNA, the CDR3 is TGTGCCAGCAGTTACCGACGGTCCTCTGGGGCCAACGTCCTGACTTTC.

This clonotype has ten or more counts. This chain connects TRBV20-1 to TRBJ1-4, with a weak D call TRBD1 (5 bases). Trimming shortened V by 5 bases and J by 7 bases, and 14 bases separated the two germline ends. This CDR3 is 13 amino acids long. Germline V CDR1 and CDR2: DFQATT, SNEGSKA (reference sequence). The CDR3 nucleotides are TGCAGTGCTTTAACAGGAATTTTTGAAAAACTGTTTTTT. It is translated as CSALTGIFEKLFF.

This clonotype showed up just a few times. The chain carries TRBV5-1 and TRBJ2-3; D perhaps matches TRBD1 (6 bases). With 2 bases removed from V and 2 bases from J, the gap between germline ends came to 15 bases. The CDR3 has 16 amino acids. Germline V lookup: CDR1 SGHRS, CDR2 YFSETQ. This chain's CDR3 is CASSLFVGQLTDTQYF. In DNA, the CDR3 is TGCGCCAGCAGCTTATTTGTAGGACAGCTCACAGATACGCAGTATTTT.